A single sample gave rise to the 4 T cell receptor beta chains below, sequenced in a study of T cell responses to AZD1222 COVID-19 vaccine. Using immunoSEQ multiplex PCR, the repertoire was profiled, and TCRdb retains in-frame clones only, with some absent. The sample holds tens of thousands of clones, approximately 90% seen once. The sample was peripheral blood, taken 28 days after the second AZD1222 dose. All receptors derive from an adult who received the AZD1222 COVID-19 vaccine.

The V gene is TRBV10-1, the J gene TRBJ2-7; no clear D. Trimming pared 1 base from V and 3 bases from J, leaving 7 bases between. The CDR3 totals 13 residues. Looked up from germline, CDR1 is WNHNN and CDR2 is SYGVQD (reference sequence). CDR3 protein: CASSEYPDYEQYF. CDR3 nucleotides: TGCGCCAGCAGTGAGTACCCCGACTACGAGCAGTACTTC.

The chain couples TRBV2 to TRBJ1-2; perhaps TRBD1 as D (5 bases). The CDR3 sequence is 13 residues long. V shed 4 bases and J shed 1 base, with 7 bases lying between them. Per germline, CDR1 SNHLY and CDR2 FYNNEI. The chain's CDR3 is CASSGGNNYGYTF. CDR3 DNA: TGTGCCAGCAGTGGGGGGAATAACTATGGCTACACCTTC.

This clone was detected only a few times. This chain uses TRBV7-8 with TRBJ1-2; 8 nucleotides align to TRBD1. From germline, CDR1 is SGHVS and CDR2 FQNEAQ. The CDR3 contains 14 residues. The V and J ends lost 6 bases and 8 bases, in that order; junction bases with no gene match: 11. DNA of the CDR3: TGTGCCAGCAGTTACGGACAGGGCCCGCGAGGCTACACCTTC. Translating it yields CASSYGQGPRGYTF.

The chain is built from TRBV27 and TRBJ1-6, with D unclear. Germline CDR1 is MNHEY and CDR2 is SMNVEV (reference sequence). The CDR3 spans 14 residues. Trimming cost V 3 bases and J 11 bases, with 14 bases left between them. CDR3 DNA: TGTGCCAGCAGTTTGTATCGGAGGACTACACCCCTCCACTTT. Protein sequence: CASSLYRRTTPLHF.